These T cell receptor beta chains were read from a single sample in a study of cytomegalovirus exposure and HLA in healthy donors. Libraries were prepared by immunoSEQ multiplex PCR; TCRdb keeps only in-frame clonotypes and omits some of them. This table has 120,000 to 150,000 clones, around three quarters appearing once. The sequenced material came from PBMCs. These receptors were obtained from a man aged 35-49 years in good health and CMV-seropositive. The CDR3 runs from the conserved cysteine through the conserved F or W. Each record gives: D gene, V gene, J gene, clone size, CDR3 protein, CDR3 DNA. D genes are given only for firm matches. The size entry is marked missing in some rows and otherwise reads once, few, many or a size class.

TRBD1,TRBV4-3,TRBJ1-2,.,CASSQDLQGAHGYTF,TGCGCCAGCAGCCAAGATTTACAGGGGGCACATGGCTACACCTTC
TRBD1,TRBV27,TRBJ2-7,once,CASSRRSGTGSYEQYF,TGTGCCAGCAGTAGGAGATCCGGGACAGGGTCCTACGAGCAGTACTTC
TRBD1,TRBV19,TRBJ2-7,.,CASSIVGQESYEQYF,TGTGCCAGTAGTATAGTCGGACAGGAGTCCTACGAGCAGTACTTC
TRBD1,TRBV28,TRBJ1-1,.,CASSLYQGQSRGNF,TGTGCCAGCAGTTTATATCAGGGACAGAGCCGGGGCAACTTT
TRBD2,TRBV4-2,TRBJ2-3,.,CASSQEPGASGNTDTQYF,TGTGCCAGCAGCCAAGAACCCGGAGCTAGCGGAAACACAGATACGCAGTATTTT
TRBD1,TRBV6-7,TRBJ2-2,.,CASSYSLGQGLSGELFF,TGTGCCAGCAGTTACAGTTTGGGACAGGGTTTGTCCGGGGAGCTGTTTTTT
TRBD2,TRBV28,TRBJ2-1,.,CASSSTSGRHEQFF,TGTGCCAGCAGTTCGACTAGCGGGAGACATGAGCAGTTCTTC
TRBD1,TRBV25-1,TRBJ1-2,.,CASSADRGRYGYTF,TGTGCCAGCAGTGCCGACAGGGGTCGATATGGCTACACCTTC
.,TRBV5-1,TRBJ1-5,.,CASSLAGAVQPQHF,TGCGCCAGCAGCTTAGCAGGGGCTGTCCAGCCCCAGCATTTT
TRBD2,TRBV7-2,TRBJ2-7,.,CASSSRLAGGSLSEQYF,TGTGCCAGCAGCTCACGACTAGCGGGAGGGTCCCTCTCCGAGCAGTACTTC
.,TRBV7-9,TRBJ1-1,.,CASSPRDTSNTEAFF,TGTGCCAGCAGCCCCCGGGACACTTCGAACACTGAAGCTTTCTTT
.,TRBV9,TRBJ1-1,.,CASSVNPDRNTEAFF,TGTGCCAGCAGCGTGAACCCGGACAGAAACACTGAAGCTTTCTTT
.,TRBV2,TRBJ1-4,few,CASGADRTTNEKLFF,TGTGCCAGCGGAGCCGACCGTACCACTAATGAAAAACTGTTTTTT
.,TRBV19,TRBJ2-7,.,CASSSRPRGYEQYF,TGTGCCAGTAGTTCTAGACCCCGGGGCTACGAGCAGTACTTC
.,TRBV5-4,TRBJ2-1,.,CASRKTGSQQFF,TGTGCCAGCAGAAAGACCGGGAGTCAGCAGTTCTTC
TRBD2,TRBV30,TRBJ2-3,few,CAWSLAGGPGLKDTQYF,TGTGCCTGGAGTCTAGCGGGAGGGCCGGGATTGAAAGATACGCAGTATTTT
TRBD2,TRBV7-8,TRBJ2-1,.,CASRTGTSGNYNEQFF,TGTGCCAGCAGGACCGGGACTAGCGGGAACTACAATGAGCAGTTCTTC
TRBD1,TRBV2,TRBJ1-1,few,CASSDYLQGTEAFF,TGTGCCAGCAGTGATTACCTACAGGGGACTGAAGCTTTCTTT
TRBD1,TRBV4-2,TRBJ2-7,.,CASSQAWSTGTGVFYEQYF,TGTGCCAGCAGCCAAGCGTGGAGCACCGGGACAGGGGTTTTTTACGAGCAGTACTTC
.,TRBV18,TRBJ2-5,.,CASSPPSQQETQYF,TGTGCCAGCTCACCACCCTCCCAGCAAGAGACCCAGTACTTC
.,TRBV29-1,TRBJ2-2,.,CSVRNGISNTGELFF,TGCAGCGTTCGTAACGGGATCTCGAACACCGGGGAGCTGTTTTTT
.,TRBV10-2,TRBJ1-2,.,CASMPGAFGGYTF,TGCGCCAGCATGCCAGGGGCTTTTGGGGGCTACACCTTC
TRBD1,TRBV7-9,TRBJ2-2,.,CASSLRGLGLNTGELFF,TGTGCCAGCAGCCTAAGGGGGCTAGGCCTGAACACCGGGGAGCTGTTTTTT
.,TRBV6-5,TRBJ2-7,.,CASSYSGGGGRRQYF,TGTGCCAGCAGTTACTCAGGGGGAGGGGGTCGGAGACAGTACTTC
TRBD1,TRBV29-1,TRBJ1-1,.,CSVTTGGGTEAFF,TGCAGCGTTACCACAGGGGGAGGGACTGAAGCTTTCTTT
TRBD1,TRBV18,TRBJ2-7,.,CASSPLAGQVGREQYF,TGTGCCAGCTCACCACTTGCCGGACAGGTGGGGCGCGAGCAGTACTTC
.,TRBV7-8,TRBJ2-7,.,CASSLANPEQYF,TGTGCCAGCAGCTTAGCCAATCCCGAGCAGTACTTC
.,TRBV27,TRBJ1-2,.,CASTSLGRGNGYTF,TGTGCCAGCACCTCTTTGGGAAGGGGGAATGGCTACACCTTC
.,TRBV5-1,TRBJ1-1,few,CASSLQGLGTEAFF,TGCGCCAGCAGCTTACAGGGTTTAGGCACTGAAGCTTTCTTT
.,TRBV29-1,TRBJ2-7,once,CSVVPGSSYEQYF,TGCAGCGTTGTTCCGGGGAGCTCCTACGAGCAGTACTTC
.,TRBV5-1,TRBJ2-7,few,CASSLTGTYEQYF,TGCGCCAGCAGCTTGACGGGAACCTACGAGCAGTACTTC
.,TRBV6-5,TRBJ1-4,.,CASSYSSRRGEKLFF,TGTGCCAGCAGTTACTCCAGCAGACGAGGTGAAAAACTGTTTTTT
.,TRBV6-6,TRBJ2-6,.,CASSYSGRGANVLTF,TGTGCCAGCAGTTACTCTGGGAGAGGGGCCAACGTCCTGACTTTC
TRBD1,TRBV6-4,TRBJ1-1,.,CASRRDRGLTEAFF,TGTGCCAGCAGACGAGACAGGGGTCTTACTGAAGCTTTCTTT
TRBD2,TRBV4-2,TRBJ2-2,few,CASSPTAKLAGRAGELFF,TGTGCCAGCAGCCCGACCGCCAAGCTAGCGGGGCGAGCCGGGGAGCTGTTTTTT
.,TRBV6-5,TRBJ2-1,.,CASSSSVGWGYNEQFF,TGTGCCAGCAGTTCTAGCGTCGGATGGGGTTACAATGAGCAGTTCTTC
.,TRBV28,TRBJ2-5,.,CASSFAGAGETQYF,TGTGCCAGCAGTTTCGCAGGGGCCGGGGAGACCCAGTACTTC